The source of this TCR beta chain is a study of Tregs in tolerant kidney transplant recipients. Study-level points and caveats: Expanding Tregs on activated donor B cells appeared to best identify donor-specific TCRbeta clones.

In its sample, this clone was seen once. Its antigen is unknown. Clones were sequenced by immunoSEQ multiplex PCR, and TCRdb holds only the in-frame ones, with some missing. In the table there are tens of thousands of clones, roughly 90% of which are singletons. The sequenced sample was Tregs from blood, obtained before the transplant. The receptor's source is a human donor who received a combined kidney and bone marrow transplant.

The CDR3 loop reads CASGLAGVRETQYF. The CDR3 DNA sequence: TGTGCCAGTGGGCTAGCGGGAGTCCGGGAGACCCAGTACTTC. The chain joins TRBV2 to TRBJ2-5; 10 bases are a match to TRBD2. V lost 9 bases to trimming and J lost 5 bases; unmatched junction nucleotides: 9. Germline loops: CDR1 SNHLY, CDR2 FYNNEI. The CDR3 has 14 residues.